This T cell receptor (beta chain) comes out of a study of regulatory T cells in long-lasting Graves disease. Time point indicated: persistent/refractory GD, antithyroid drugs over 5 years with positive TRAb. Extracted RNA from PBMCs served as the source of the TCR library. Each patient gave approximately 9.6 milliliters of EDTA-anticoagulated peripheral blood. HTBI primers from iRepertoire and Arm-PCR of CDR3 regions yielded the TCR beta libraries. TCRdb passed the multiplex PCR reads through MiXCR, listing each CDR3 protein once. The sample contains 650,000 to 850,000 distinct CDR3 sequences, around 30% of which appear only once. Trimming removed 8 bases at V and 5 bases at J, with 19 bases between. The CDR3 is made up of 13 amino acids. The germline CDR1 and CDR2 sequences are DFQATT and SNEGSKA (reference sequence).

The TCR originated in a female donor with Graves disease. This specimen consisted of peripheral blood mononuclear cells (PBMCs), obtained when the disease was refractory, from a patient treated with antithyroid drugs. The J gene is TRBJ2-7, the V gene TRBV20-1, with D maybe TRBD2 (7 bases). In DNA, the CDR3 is TGCAGTCTGGGGGGCGGGAGCTTCCACGAGCAGTACTTC. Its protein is CSLGGGSFHEQYF.